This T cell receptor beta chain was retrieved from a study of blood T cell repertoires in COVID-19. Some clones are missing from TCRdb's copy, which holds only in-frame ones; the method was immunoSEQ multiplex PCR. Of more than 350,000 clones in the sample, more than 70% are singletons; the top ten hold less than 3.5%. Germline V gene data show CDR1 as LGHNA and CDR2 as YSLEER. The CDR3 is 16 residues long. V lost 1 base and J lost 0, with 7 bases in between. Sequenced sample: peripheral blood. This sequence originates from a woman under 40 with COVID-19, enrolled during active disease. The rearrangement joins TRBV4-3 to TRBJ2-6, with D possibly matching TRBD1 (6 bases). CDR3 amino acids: CASSQGTVSGANVLTF. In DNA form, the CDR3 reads TGCGCCAGCAGCCAAGGGACAGTCTCTGGGGCCAACGTCCTGACTTTC.